This T cell receptor (beta chain) was retrieved from a study of T cells in women clearing cervical HPV infection (dated by TCRdb to 2017 to 2018). Context from the whole study: Cases were about two dozen women with histologically confirmed HPV16-related CIN3 or worse, including a couple of invasive cancers. Among cases, blood sampling occurred a median of 149 days after lesion detection, with an interquartile range of 90 to 200 days. Nested within Costa Rica's Guanacaste HPV Natural History Study, an exploratory proof-of-principle case-control study compared TCR repertoires across cervical HPV16 outcomes. As quality controls, five blinded duplicates were added to each group, bringing the total to approximately 60 samples made up of some 50 participants and 10 or so replicates. The 20 to 25 controls were women who cleared a single incident HPV16 infection within 12 months without developing precancer or cancer. Because only a few women had HLA typing data, the possibility that HLA type acted as a confounder could not be ruled out. Case blood was taken at the visit when the lesion was first identified, whereas control blood was taken when infection was no longer detected. Cases were matched to controls by age within five years and by the year the sample was collected. In the parent cohort, around 9,800 women aged 18 or older were enrolled in Guanacaste, Costa Rica, during about 1992 to 1994 and then followed for around seven years. Cases had a median age of roughly 35 years compared with approximately 40 for controls, and baseline characteristics showed no significant differences between the groups. The paper's findings and limits, for the study overall: Cases had lower TRBV6-7 relative abundance than controls (about 0.1% versus 0.15%; Bonferroni P = 0.0008). Cases were distinguished from controls with an estimated AUC of approximately 0.8 by random forest classifiers combining richness and V gene abundances. Because the number of T cells in each sample was unknown, differences in richness could reflect differing T-cell content rather than repertoire biology. Whether associations preceded infection or resulted from infection could not be shown with the cross-sectional design, and effector/memory subsets and HPV-specific T cells were not isolated. Significantly higher TCR repertoire richness was observed in CIN3+ cases than in controls across sequencing depths, whereas no difference in evenness was found.

TCR beta CDR3 regions were amplified by multiplex PCR using the immunoSEQ assay from an average of around 1,200 ng genomic DNA per sample. To correct primer bias, the assay used a complete synthetic TCR repertoire to set an amplification baseline. The amplicons were sequenced on the Illumina platform. Regarding the original processing steps: Sequences were error-corrected by clustering with frequency ratios and a modified nearest-neighbor algorithm and were then analyzed in the immunoSEQ Analyzer with IMGT gene definitions. At each rarefaction depth, TCR richness and evenness were averaged across 20 rarefaction repeats, and any sample with fewer sequences than the depth was left out. Wilcoxon rank sum tests with FDR correction were used to compare V, D and J gene relative abundances between the groups. For the blinded duplicates, the intraclass correlation was over 95% for TCR richness and averaged approximately 76% across roughly 65 gene segments. Sourced from immuneACCESS, this table was stored by TCRdb with only in-frame sequences that have V and J called. A share of the clones is absent; for the studies checked, an unresolved V gene accounts for under half, and the remainder has no known explanation. V and J calls and clone size are copied from that table; D and trimming were computed from the DNA. The sample's records list tens of thousands of clones. The leading ten clones occupy more than 3.5% of the sample.

On this clone: Its cognate antigen has yet to be identified. The CDR3 end lies 3 residues beyond the end of the read and is filled in from the germline J gene.

Every participant had a single incident cervical HPV16 infection, and prevalent HPV16 infections were excluded. Cervical HPV DNA was detected by MY09/MY11 PCR and genotyped by dot-blot hybridization. Roughly 15 mL of heparinized blood was centrifuged, after which the buffy coat was aliquoted, frozen at -30 degrees C, and then stored at -80 degrees C. QIAGEN kits were used to extract genomic DNA from the buffy coat specimens. As encoded in the germline V gene (reference sequence), CDR1 is GTSNPN while CDR2 is SVGIG. The cysteine opens and the phenylalanine closes a CDR3 of 13 amino acids. Part of the CDR3 DNA is given, 30 bases translated from base 1.

The receptor was derived from a woman aged 18-70 years with a cervical HPV16 infection that either progressed to CIN3+ or cleared (not recorded which). The sample comprised blood buffy coat. Recombination joined TRBV30 with TRBJ2-2; a tentative D call is TRBD1 (5 bases match). The sequenced CDR3 bases are TGTGCCTGGAGTCTTCAGGGTACTTCACCG. Its protein reads: CAWSLQGTSP. The whole CDR3 is CAWSLQGTSPLFF.